These 31 T cell receptor beta chains were sequenced from one sample in a study of shared clonotypes between healthy human individuals. Profiling relied on immunoSEQ multiplex PCR, and the TCRdb table lists in-frame clones only, not all of them. The sample has around 1,900,000 clones; 90% to 95% are singletons. CD8 cells classed as naive were CD45RO-negative and positively selected for CCR7, excluding terminally differentiated effector memory CD45RA+ cells. Sequenced material: naive CD8+ T cells from PBMCs. The receptor source for this set is a man younger than 35 in good health. Some clones in this sample may be carry-over from other donors' samples.

This sequence joins TRBV27 and TRBJ1-2; the match to TRBD1 covers 8 bases. The V segment lost 1 base and the J segment 7 bases; nucleotides outside the gene matches: 11. Germline V gives CDR1 MNHEY, CDR2 SMNVEV (reference sequence). This CDR3 comprises 16 residues. Written as DNA, the CDR3 is TGTGCCAGCAGTTTATTAGTCGACAGGGGTCCTACTGGCTACACCTTC. Protein product: CASSLLVDRGPTGYTF.

This clone has a single count. V usage is TRBV6-1 and J usage is TRBJ2-5; maybe TRBD1 (6 bases). The J call is doubtful: the DNA matches TRBJ2-7 better. This CDR3 spans 15 amino acids. Germline CDR1 and CDR2: MNHNS and SASEGT. CDR3 DNA: TGTGCCACTCAATGGACAGCCGTTATTTCCTACGAGCAGTACTTC. Amino acids: CATQWTAVISYEQYF.

The chain links TRBV19 to TRBJ2-1; TRBD2 agrees at 7 bases. V was pared by 5 bases and J by 2 bases, with 3 bases of the junction left unmatched. The germline V gene encodes CDR1 LNHDA and CDR2 SQIVND (reference sequence). The CDR3 contains 14 residues. The CDR3 sequence: CASSGAGAYNEQFF. CDR3 nucleotide sequence: TGTGCCAGTAGTGGCGCGGGGGCCTACAATGAGCAGTTCTTC.

The chain couples TRBV19 to TRBJ1-2; D remains unclear. Germline V CDR1 and CDR2: LNHDA, SQIVND (reference sequence). The CDR3 is 10 residues long. Trimming stripped 5 bases from V and 13 bases from J, with 11 bases between. CDR3 bases: TGTGCCAGTAGTTCGTATCTACTCACCTTC. Its translation is CASSSYLLTF.

V is TRBV5-4 and J is TRBJ2-1, with no clear D. The CDR3 runs to 13 residues. Per the germline V gene, CDR1 is SGHNT and CDR2 is YYREEE (reference sequence). The V gene lost 0 bases and the J gene lost 7 bases, with 8 bases spanning the gap. CDR3 residues: CASSLVPENEQFF. DNA of the CDR3: TGTGCCAGCAGCTTGGTCCCGGAGAATGAGCAGTTCTTC.

The chain has TRBV30 and TRBJ2-7; D unresolved. Germline V gene sequence: CDR1 GTSNPN, CDR2 SVGIG (reference sequence). The CDR3 has 14 residues. The V end was cut by 0 bases, the J end by 2 bases, with 11 bases between. The CDR3 DNA is TGTGCCTGGAGTGTGAGAGACGTAGCCTACGAGCAGTACTTC. This translates into CAWSVRDVAYEQYF. Drawing the rest from reference TRBV30 and TRBJ2-7, the complete variable domain is SQTIHQWPATLVQPVGSPLSLECTVEGTSNPNLYWYRQAAGRGLQLLFYSVGIGQISSEVPQNLSASRPQDRQFILSSKKLLLSDSGFYLCAWSVRDVAYEQYFGPGTRLTVT.

This chain joins TRBV27 and TRBJ1-2; 10 bases match TRBD1. The CDR3 is made up of 14 amino acids. V shed 3 bases, J shed 8 bases, and the junction held 6 bases outside the gene matches. CDR1 MNHEY and CDR2 SMNVEV come from the germline V gene (reference sequence). The CDR3 bases are TGTGCCAGCAGTTTTGTCGGGACAGGGGTGGGCTACACCTTC. Protein product: CASSFVGTGVGYTF.

The V and J genes are TRBV20-1 and TRBJ2-1; no reliable D call. The germline CDR1 and CDR2 sequences are DFQATT and SNEGSKA (reference sequence). The CDR3 runs to 11 residues. V gave up 3 bases and J gave up 7 bases, with 7 bases separating them. The CDR3 loop reads CSASLRNEQFF. CDR3 nucleotides: TGCAGTGCTAGTCTTCGGAATGAGCAGTTCTTC.

The chain recombines TRBV28 with TRBJ2-2; 11 bases align to TRBD2. The CDR3 spans 16 residues. V shed 6 bases, J shed 4 bases, and the junction held 7 bases outside the gene matches. CDR1 is MDHEN and CDR2 is SYDVKM in the germline V gene. CDR3 DNA: TGTGCCAGCAGCCGACTAGCGGGAAGGGGCACCGGGGAGCTGTTTTTT. Translation: CASSRLAGRGTGELFF.

The chain combines TRBV6-4 with TRBJ2-1; 10 nucleotides agree with TRBD1. The trim removed 5 bases at V and 7 bases at J, leaving 5 bases unmatched. The germline V gene has CDR1 MRHNA and CDR2 SNTAGT. The CDR3 covers 14 residues. The CDR3 loop reads CASSFDRGQNEQFF. The CDR3, as DNA: TGTGCCAGCAGTTTCGACAGGGGGCAAAATGAGCAGTTCTTC.

The chain employs TRBV19 and TRBJ1-2; D uncertain. Between the trimmed V and J ends, which lost 10 bases and 5 bases, there was a span of 11 bases. CDR3 length: 11 residues. Per the germline V gene, CDR1 is LNHDA and CDR2 is SQIVND (reference sequence). DNA of the CDR3: TGTGCCACCCGAGGACCGTATGGCTACACCTTC. It is translated as CATRGPYGYTF.

V and J are TRBV19 and TRBJ1-1; unclear D gene. V was shortened by 4 bases and J by 0 bases, with 18 bases between the two germline ends. The CDR3 sequence is 17 residues long. CDR1 and CDR2 from the germline V gene are LNHDA and SQIVND (reference sequence). The CDR3 is CASSTRGTVALNTEAFF. CDR3 in DNA: TGTGCCAGTAGTACCCGGGGTACAGTCGCCCTGAACACTGAAGCTTTCTTT.

This clone was detected a few times. V usage is TRBV28 and J usage is TRBJ1-2; D remains unclear. Germline values: CDR1 MDHEN, CDR2 SYDVKM. The V end was cut by 1 base, the J end by 7 bases, with 13 bases between. The CDR3 contains 14 residues. CDR3 residues: CASSLLARSAGYTF. Written as DNA, the CDR3 is TGTGCCAGCAGTTTATTGGCACGGTCCGCTGGCTACACCTTC.

This sequence joins TRBV7-3 and TRBJ2-2; D may be TRBD2 (6 bases). V dropped 0 bases and J dropped 3 bases, with 11 bases sitting between them. Germline CDR1 SGHTA, CDR2 FQGTGA. This CDR3 contains 16 residues. DNA for the CDR3: TGTGCCAGCAGCTTAACGGAGGGGTCGGACACCGGGGAGCTGTTTTTT. It specifies CASSLTEGSDTGELFF.

The J gene is TRBJ2-2, the V gene TRBV7-6; 10 positions agree with TRBD2. Germline lookup yields CDR1 SGHVS and CDR2 FNYEAQ. The CDR3 runs to 17 residues. V lost 5 bases, J lost 0 bases, and 6 bases stayed unmatched. CDR3 sequence reads: CASSPVAGGANTGELFF. CDR3 in DNA: TGTGCCAGCAGCCCAGTAGCGGGAGGCGCGAACACCGGGGAGCTGTTTTTT. The full variable domain, rest sourced from reference TRBV7-6 and TRBJ2-2, is GAGVSQSPRYKVTKRGQDVALRCDPISGHVSLYWYRQALGQGPEFLTYFNYEAQQDKSGLPNDRFSAERPEGSISTLTIQRTEQRDSAMYRCASSPVAGGANTGELFFGEGSRLTVL.

This clone was recorded once. This sequence joins TRBV27 and TRBJ2-1; maybe TRBD2 (6 bases). Trimming took off 2 bases at V and 0 bases at J, with 11 bases between the two ends. The CDR3 has 16 amino acids. Germline V gene lookup returns CDR1 MNHEY and CDR2 SMNVEV (reference sequence). The CDR3 DNA reads TGTGCCAGCAGTTTAACTAGCAGGAGCTCCTACAATGAGCAGTTCTTC. This gives the protein CASSLTSRSSYNEQFF.

The V call is TRBV13, the J call TRBJ1-1; 7 bases align to TRBD1. The V and J ends lost 4 bases and 0 bases, in that order; junction bases with no gene match: 2. Germline loops: CDR1 PRHDT, CDR2 FYEKMQ (reference sequence). The CDR3 covers 14 residues. The CDR3 loop is CASSWTGMNTEAFF. The CDR3 coding sequence is TGTGCCAGCAGCTGGACAGGAATGAACACTGAAGCTTTCTTT.

This chain links TRBV28 with TRBJ2-7; 12 positions match TRBD2. The germline V gene has CDR1 MDHEN and CDR2 SYDVKM. The J segment lost 2 bases and the V segment lost 4 bases, leaving 9 bases of the junction unmatched. CDR3 length equals 17 residues. Written as DNA, the CDR3 is TGTGCCAGCAGTTCCAGACTAGCGGGAGATCTTCCCTACGAGCAGTACTTC. Translated: CASSSRLAGDLPYEQYF.

J is TRBJ2-7 and V is TRBV5-5; weak D call: TRBD1 (6 bases). V was trimmed by 1 base and J by 3 bases, leaving 11 bases between them. Germline CDR1 and CDR2: SGHKS and YYEKEE (reference sequence). The CDR3 length is 14 residues. CDR3 loop: CASSLSVGGYEQYF. For the CDR3, the DNA is TGTGCCAGCAGCTTGTCGGTAGGGGGCTACGAGCAGTACTTC.

The rearrangement links TRBV9 to TRBJ2-2, with D possibly called TRBD1 or TRBD2 (5 bases each). V was clipped by 0 bases and J by 0 bases, with 12 bases between them. The CDR3 contains 17 residues. Germline CDR1 SGDLS, CDR2 YYNGEE. CDR3 residues: CASSVAHRGPNTGELFF. DNA for the CDR3: TGTGCCAGCAGCGTAGCCCATCGGGGCCCGAACACCGGGGAGCTGTTTTTT.

Concerning this clone: This sample also contains other DNA sequences that code for the same CDR3. This chain links TRBV18 with TRBJ2-7; the match to TRBD2 covers 10 bases. Germline loops: CDR1 KGHSH, CDR2 LQKENI. This CDR3 has 18 amino acids. Trimming cost V 0 bases and J 3 bases; bases outside gene matches: 11. DNA for the CDR3: TGTGCCAGCTCACCACCTAGGCTAGCGGGAGTATCGAGCTACGAGCAGTACTTC. This codes for CASSPPRLAGVSSYEQYF.

The rearrangement joins TRBV5-8 to TRBJ1-1; 9 nucleotides match TRBD1. The CDR3 is made up of 14 amino acids. Trimming cost V 4 bases and J 1 base; bases outside gene matches: 2. Germline V gene lookup returns CDR1 SGHTS and CDR2 YDEGEE. CDR3 sequence (DNA): TGTGCCAGCAGCACGGGACAGGGGAACACTGAAGCTTTCTTT. Residues: CASSTGQGNTEAFF.

This sequence joins TRBV7-9 and TRBJ1-5; TRBD1 might be the D (5 bases). The CDR3 is made up of 15 amino acids. V was pared by 0 bases and J by 5 bases, with 11 bases between. Germline assignment: CDR1 SEHNR and CDR2 FQNEAQ (reference sequence). This CDR3 is CASSLAGGPDQPQHF. The CDR3 DNA follows: TGTGCCAGCAGCTTAGCGGGGGGACCTGATCAGCCCCAGCATTTT.

The chain employs TRBV19 and TRBJ1-1; TRBD1 is a possible D gene (6 bases). Trimming shortened V by 4 bases and J by 7 bases, and 19 bases separated the two germline ends. Germline lookup yields CDR1 LNHDA and CDR2 SQIVND (reference sequence). The CDR3 sequence is 15 residues long. Here the CDR3 DNA reads TGTGCCAGTAGTAATGGGGGGCGCGTAATAGGTGAAGCTTTCTTT. It is translated as CASSNGGRVIGEAFF.

This chain connects TRBV19 to TRBJ2-4; D is ambiguous. Looked up from germline, CDR1 is LNHDA and CDR2 is SQIVND (reference sequence). Trimming shortened V by 9 bases and J by 5 bases, and 14 bases separated the two germline ends. The CDR3 covers 13 residues. The CDR3, as DNA: TGTGCCAGCCATTCATTCCACGAAAACATTCAGTACTTC. This gives the protein CASHSFHENIQYF.

V usage is TRBV7-9 and J usage is TRBJ1-2; 8 bases map to TRBD1. The length of the CDR3 is 16 residues. The V segment lost 5 bases and the J segment 4 bases; nucleotides outside the gene matches: 12. CDR1 SEHNR and CDR2 FQNEAQ come from the germline V gene (reference sequence). The CDR3 DNA sequence: TGTGCCAGCAGCCCTCTCCCGGACAGGGTTACCTATGGCTACACCTTC. Encoded protein: CASSPLPDRVTYGYTF.

The V gene is TRBV9, the J gene TRBJ2-1; D tentatively reads TRBD1 or TRBD2 (5 bases each). V lost 0 bases and J lost 7, with 20 bases in between. The CDR3 runs to 17 residues. Germline assignment: CDR1 SGDLS and CDR2 YYNGEE. CDR3 residues: CASSVGVSRDLWNEQFF. The CDR3 region has the DNA TGTGCCAGCAGCGTAGGTGTCTCCCGGGACCTGTGGAATGAGCAGTTCTTC.

The rearrangement uses TRBV5-4 and TRBJ2-6; 7 bases are a match to TRBD1. V trimming: 4 bases; J trimming: 5 bases; junction bases outside the gene matches: 9. The germline gives CDR1 SGHNT, CDR2 YYREEE (reference sequence). The CDR3 has 16 amino acids. CDR3 in amino acids: CASSLREGARANVLTF. CDR3 DNA sequence: TGTGCCAGCAGCCTCCGTGAGGGGGCGAGGGCCAACGTCCTGACTTTC.

The chain carries TRBV5-8 and TRBJ2-7; TRBD2 might be the D (5 bases). Germline values: CDR1 SGHTS, CDR2 YDEGEE. This CDR3 comprises 15 residues. Deletions cut 7 bases from V and 4 bases from J, with 21 bases between. CDR3 coding DNA: TGTGCCAGCGCGACCGAGGGCTCCACGCGGTACGAGCAGTACTTC. It translates to CASATEGSTRYEQYF.

The genes are TRBV5-1 and TRBJ1-1, with 7 bases matching TRBD1. Germline loops: CDR1 SGHRS, CDR2 YFSETQ. The CDR3 is made up of 11 amino acids. Trimming removed 4 bases from V and 8 bases from J; junction bases left unmatched: 2. This CDR3 is CASSLGQEAFF. CDR3 bases: TGCGCCAGCAGCCTGGGACAGGAAGCTTTCTTT.

The J gene is TRBJ2-5, the V gene TRBV4-1; D may match TRBD1 or TRBD2 (5 bases each). Germline V CDR1 and CDR2: MGHRA, YSYEKL. V was clipped by 0 bases and J by 0 bases, with 14 bases between them. This CDR3 comprises 17 residues. The CDR3 coding sequence is TGCGCCAGCAGCCAAGAACGGGGCCCGGCTAACCAAGAGACCCAGTACTTC. Translating it yields CASSQERGPANQETQYF.